Described below is a single T cell receptor beta chain sequence and its context. The entry originates in a study of cytomegalovirus exposure and HLA in healthy donors. 13 Jbeta primers and 60 Vbeta primers were used for the PCR. TCRdb keeps only in-frame clones here, not all; method: immunoSEQ multiplex PCR. The sample includes a few hundred thousand clones, about three quarters of them seen just once. The CDR3 contains 14 residues. With 5 bases removed from V and 4 bases from J, the gap between germline ends came to 14 bases. Per germline, CDR1 LNHDA and CDR2 SQIVND (reference sequence). The sequencing input was PBMCs. This chain joins TRBV19 and TRBJ1-2, with D possibly being TRBD1 (5 bases). The sequence derives from a young man in good health and CMV-seronegative. CDR3: CASSPRTSLYGYTF. CDR3 bases: TGTGCCAGTAGTCCCCGGACAAGCCTCTATGGCTACACCTTC.